What follows is one TCR beta chain and its context. Antigen: not known. About 90 million PBMCs per unsorted sample were used for genomic DNA. Amplification in unsorted PBMC replicate PCRs started from around 0.3 ug DNA, which equals approximately 28,000 T cell genomes. This table comes from immunoSEQ multiplex PCR, and its TCRdb copy is limited to in-frame clones, with some not included. The table has fewer than 600,000 clones, roughly 83% seen once. The data belong to a study of shared clonotypes between healthy human individuals. Findings and caveats of the study: Depth of sequencing was expected to influence donor clonotype sharing.

This CDR3 spans 13 amino acids. Trimming took 8 bases from V and 6 from J, leaving 17 bases between them. CDR1 is SNHLY, CDR2 FYNNEI, per germline. This clonotype was obtained from a woman aged 40 to 55 in good health. Some clones in this sample may be carry-over from other donors' samples. The J gene is TRBJ2-7, the V gene TRBV2; D is unresolved. Sequencing was performed on PBMCs. CDR3 nucleotides: TGTGCCAGCGCTAAGGGCCCCACGGGCGAGCAGTACTTC. Amino acids: CASAKGPTGEQYF.